Shown below are 2 T cell receptor beta chains from a single sample sequenced in a study of shared clonotypes between healthy human individuals. Some clones are missing from TCRdb's copy, which holds only in-frame ones; the method was immunoSEQ multiplex PCR. The sample carries around 300,000 clones, about nine tenths recorded once. The sample taken for sequencing was memory CD8+ T cells sorted from blood. Specified subset: CD45RO+ cells pooled with CCR7-negative TemRA cells. These receptors originate from a man aged 18 to 29 in good health.

The CDR3 here is CASSSGWSYEQYF. The DNA of the CDR3 is TGTGCCAGCAGTTCAGGGTGGTCCTACGAGCAGTACTTC. V and J are TRBV27 and TRBJ2-7; D is possibly TRBD1 (5 bases). This CDR3 has 13 amino acids. Germline CDR1 and CDR2: MNHEY and SMNVEV (reference sequence). V was shortened by 4 bases and J by 1 base, with 8 bases between the two germline ends.

The chain couples TRBV6-1 to TRBJ1-1; D call uncertain. V lost 6 bases, J lost 4 bases, and 9 bases lay in between. Germline CDR1 and CDR2: MNHNS and SASEGT. The length of the CDR3 is 12 residues. CDR3: CASSNGVTEAFF. Here the CDR3 DNA reads TGTGCCAGCAGCAATGGGGTCACTGAAGCTTTCTTT.